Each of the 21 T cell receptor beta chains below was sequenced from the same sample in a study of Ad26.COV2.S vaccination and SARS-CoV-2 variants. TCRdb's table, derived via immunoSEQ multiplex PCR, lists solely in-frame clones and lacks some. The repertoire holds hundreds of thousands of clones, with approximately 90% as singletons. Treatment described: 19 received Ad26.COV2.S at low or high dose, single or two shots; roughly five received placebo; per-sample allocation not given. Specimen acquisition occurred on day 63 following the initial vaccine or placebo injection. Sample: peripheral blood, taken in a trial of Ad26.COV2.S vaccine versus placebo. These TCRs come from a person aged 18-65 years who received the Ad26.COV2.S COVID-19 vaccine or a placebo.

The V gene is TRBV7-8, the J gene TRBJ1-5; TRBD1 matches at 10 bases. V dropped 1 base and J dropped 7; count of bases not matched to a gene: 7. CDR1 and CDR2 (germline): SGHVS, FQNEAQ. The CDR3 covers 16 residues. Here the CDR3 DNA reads TGTGCCAGCAGCTTAGGTGGGACAGGGGTAGACCAGCCCCAGCATTTT. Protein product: CASSLGGTGVDQPQHF.

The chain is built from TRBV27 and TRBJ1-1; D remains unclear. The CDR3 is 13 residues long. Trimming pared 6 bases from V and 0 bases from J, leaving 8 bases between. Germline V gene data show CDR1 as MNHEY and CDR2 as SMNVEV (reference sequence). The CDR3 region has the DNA TGTGCCAGCAGCCGACAACTGAACACTGAAGCTTTCTTT. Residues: CASSRQLNTEAFF.

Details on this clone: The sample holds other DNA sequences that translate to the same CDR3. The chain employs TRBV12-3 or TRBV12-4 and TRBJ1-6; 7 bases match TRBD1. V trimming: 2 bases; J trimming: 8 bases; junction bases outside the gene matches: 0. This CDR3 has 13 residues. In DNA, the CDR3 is TGTGCCAGCAGTTTAACAGGGGATTCACCCCTCCACTTT. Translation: CASSLTGDSPLHF.

The CDR3 reads CASSVDQGGQPQHF. For the CDR3, the DNA is TGTGCCAGCAGCGTAGATCAAGGGGGTCAGCCCCAGCATTTT. The chain is built from TRBV9 and TRBJ1-5, with D tentatively TRBD1 (6 bases). The CDR3 has 14 amino acids. CDR1 and CDR2 (germline): SGDLS, YYNGEE. V lost 0 bases, J lost 6 bases, and 10 bases lay in between. Using reference TRBV9 and TRBJ1-5 for the parts outside the CDR3, the full variable domain is DSGVTQTPKHLITATGQRVTLRCSPRSGDLSVYWYQQSLDQGLQFLIQYYNGEERAKGNILERFSAQQFPDLHSELNLSSLELGDSALYFCASSVDQGGQPQHFGDGTRLSIL.

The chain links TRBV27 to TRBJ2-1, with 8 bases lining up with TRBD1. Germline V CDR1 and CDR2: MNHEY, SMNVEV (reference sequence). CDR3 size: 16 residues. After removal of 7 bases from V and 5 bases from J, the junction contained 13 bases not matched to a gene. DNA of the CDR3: TGTGCCAGCAAGAAAGTAACGGACAGGGAGAACAATGAGCAGTTCTTC. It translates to CASKKVTDRENNEQFF.

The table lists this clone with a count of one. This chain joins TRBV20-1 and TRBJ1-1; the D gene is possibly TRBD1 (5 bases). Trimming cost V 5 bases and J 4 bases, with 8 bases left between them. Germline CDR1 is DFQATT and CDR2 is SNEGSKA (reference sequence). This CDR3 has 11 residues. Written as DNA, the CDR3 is TGCAGTGCTGGAGGGACCACTGAAGCTTTCTTT. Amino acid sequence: CSAGGTTEAFF.

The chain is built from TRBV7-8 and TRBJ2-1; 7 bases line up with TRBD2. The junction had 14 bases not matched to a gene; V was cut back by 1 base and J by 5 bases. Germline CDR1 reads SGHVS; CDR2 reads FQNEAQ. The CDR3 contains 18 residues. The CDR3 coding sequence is TGTGCCAGCAGCTTAGAGCCCCATCGGGCGGGAGTGAACAATGAGCAGTTCTTC. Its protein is CASSLEPHRAGVNNEQFF.

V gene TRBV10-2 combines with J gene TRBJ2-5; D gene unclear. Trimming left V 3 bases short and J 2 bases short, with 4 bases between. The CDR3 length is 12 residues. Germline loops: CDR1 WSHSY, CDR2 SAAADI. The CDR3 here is CASSEQQETQYF. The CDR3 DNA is TGCGCCAGCAGTGAACAACAAGAGACCCAGTACTTC.

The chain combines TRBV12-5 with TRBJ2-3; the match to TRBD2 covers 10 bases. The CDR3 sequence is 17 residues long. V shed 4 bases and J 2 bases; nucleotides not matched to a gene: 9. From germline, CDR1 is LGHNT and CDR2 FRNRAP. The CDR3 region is CASGSSTGTSVTDTQYF. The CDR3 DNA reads TGTGCTAGTGGTTCCAGTACCGGGACTAGCGTCACAGATACGCAGTATTTT.

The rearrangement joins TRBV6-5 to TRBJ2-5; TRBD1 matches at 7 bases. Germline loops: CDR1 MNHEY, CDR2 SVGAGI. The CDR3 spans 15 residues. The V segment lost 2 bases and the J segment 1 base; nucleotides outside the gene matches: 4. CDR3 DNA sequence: TGTGCCAGCAGTTACCGGGGACAGCCCCAAGAGACCCAGTACTTC. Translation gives CASSYRGQPQETQYF.

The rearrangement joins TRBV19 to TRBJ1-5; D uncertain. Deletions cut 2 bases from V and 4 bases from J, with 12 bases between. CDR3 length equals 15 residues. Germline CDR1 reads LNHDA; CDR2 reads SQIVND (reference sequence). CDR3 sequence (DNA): TGTGCCAGTAGTATAACGGCACAGCTTAATCAGCCCCAGCATTTT. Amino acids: CASSITAQLNQPQHF.

CDR3 coding DNA: TGTGCCAGCAGCCCCGGCCTAGCCATAGGGGAAGACTATGGCTACACCTTC. It translates to CASSPGLAIGEDYGYTF. The V call is TRBV7-9, the J call TRBJ1-2, with D possibly being TRBD1 (5 bases). This CDR3 has 17 residues. Trimming cost V 5 bases and J 3 bases, with 22 bases left between them. Germline lookup yields CDR1 SEHNR and CDR2 FQNEAQ (reference sequence).

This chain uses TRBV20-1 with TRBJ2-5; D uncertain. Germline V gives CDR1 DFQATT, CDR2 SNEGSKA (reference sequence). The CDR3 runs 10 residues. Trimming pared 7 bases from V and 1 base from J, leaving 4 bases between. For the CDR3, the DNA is TGCAGTGTTTTCCAAGAGACCCAGTACTTC. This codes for CSVFQETQYF.

This CDR3 reads CASRTGGPSYEQYF. CDR3 coding DNA: TGTGCCAGCAGAACGGGGGGACCGTCCTACGAGCAGTACTTC. This chain joins TRBV28 and TRBJ2-7; 7 positions agree with TRBD2. In germline, CDR1 is MDHEN, CDR2 SYDVKM. The ends lost 6 bases at V and 1 base at J; junction bases unmatched: 6. CDR3 length equals 14 residues. The entire variable domain, with the rest obtained from reference TRBV28 and TRBJ2-7, is as follows: DVKVTQSSRYLVKRTGEKVFLECVQDMDHENMFWYRQDPGLGLRLIYFSYDVKMKEKGDIPEGYSVSREKKERFSLILESASTNQTSMYLCASRTGGPSYEQYFGPGTRLTVT.

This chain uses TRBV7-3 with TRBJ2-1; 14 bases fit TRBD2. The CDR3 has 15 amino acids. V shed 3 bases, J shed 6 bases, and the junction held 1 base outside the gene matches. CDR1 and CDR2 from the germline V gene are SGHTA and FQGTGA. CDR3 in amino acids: CASSFGTSGGNEQFF. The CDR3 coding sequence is TGTGCCAGCAGCTTCGGGACTAGCGGGGGCAATGAGCAGTTCTTC.

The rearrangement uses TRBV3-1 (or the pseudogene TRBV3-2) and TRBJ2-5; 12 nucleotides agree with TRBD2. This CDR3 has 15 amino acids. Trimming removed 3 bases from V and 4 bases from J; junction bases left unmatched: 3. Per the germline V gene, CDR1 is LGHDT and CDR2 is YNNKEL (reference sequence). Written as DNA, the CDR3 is TGTGCCAGCAGCCACCTACTAGCGGGAGGAGAGACCCAGTACTTC. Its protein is CASSHLLAGGETQYF.

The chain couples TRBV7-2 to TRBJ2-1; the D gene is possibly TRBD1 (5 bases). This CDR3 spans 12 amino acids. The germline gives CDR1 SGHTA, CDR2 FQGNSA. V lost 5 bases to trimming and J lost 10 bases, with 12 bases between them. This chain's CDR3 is CASSLRAYEQFF. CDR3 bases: TGTGCCAGCAGCCTCAGGGCTTACGAGCAGTTCTTC.

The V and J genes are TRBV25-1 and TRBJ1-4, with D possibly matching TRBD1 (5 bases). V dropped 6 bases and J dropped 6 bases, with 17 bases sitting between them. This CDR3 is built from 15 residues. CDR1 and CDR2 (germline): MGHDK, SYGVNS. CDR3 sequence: CASREGRARYEKLFF. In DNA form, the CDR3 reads TGTGCCAGCAGGGAGGGACGGGCAAGGTATGAAAAACTGTTTTTT.

CDR3 sequence: CASSLNRGPSLKAFF. The CDR3 region has the DNA TGTGCCAGCAGCCTAAATAGGGGGCCCTCCCTTAAAGCTTTCTTT. The rearrangement joins TRBV7-6 to TRBJ1-1; 7 nucleotides align to TRBD1. Germline V gene data show CDR1 as SGHVS and CDR2 as FNYEAQ. Trimming at V came to 5 bases and at J to 9 bases, leaving 15 bases not matched to a gene. The CDR3 has 15 residues.

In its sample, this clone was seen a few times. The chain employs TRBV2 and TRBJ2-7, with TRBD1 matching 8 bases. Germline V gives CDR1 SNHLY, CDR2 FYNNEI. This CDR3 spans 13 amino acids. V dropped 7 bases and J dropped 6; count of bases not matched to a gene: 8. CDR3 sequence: CASTMTGVGEQYF. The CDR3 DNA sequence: TGTGCCAGCACAATGACAGGGGTGGGCGAGCAGTACTTC.

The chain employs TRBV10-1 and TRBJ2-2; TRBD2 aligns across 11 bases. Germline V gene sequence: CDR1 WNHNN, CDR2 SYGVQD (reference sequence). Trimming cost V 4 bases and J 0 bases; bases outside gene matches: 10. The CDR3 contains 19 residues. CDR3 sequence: CASSGLALAGVSNTGELFF. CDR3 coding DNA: TGCGCCAGCAGTGGGCTGGCACTAGCGGGAGTATCGAACACCGGGGAGCTGTTTTTT.